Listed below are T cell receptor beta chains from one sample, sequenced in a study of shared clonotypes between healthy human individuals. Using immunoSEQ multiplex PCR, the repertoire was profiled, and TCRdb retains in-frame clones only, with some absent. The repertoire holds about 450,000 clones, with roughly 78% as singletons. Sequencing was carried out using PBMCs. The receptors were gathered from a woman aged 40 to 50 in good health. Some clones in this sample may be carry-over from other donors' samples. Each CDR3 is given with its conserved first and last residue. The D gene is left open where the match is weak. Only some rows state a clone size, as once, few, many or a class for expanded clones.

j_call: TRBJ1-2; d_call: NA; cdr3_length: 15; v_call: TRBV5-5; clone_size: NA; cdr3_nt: TGTGCCAGCAGCTTGGGGGTTGCAGGGGTGTATGGCTACACCTTC; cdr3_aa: CASSLGVAGVYGYTF
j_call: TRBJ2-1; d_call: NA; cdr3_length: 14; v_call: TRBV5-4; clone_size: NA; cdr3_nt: TGTGCCAGCAGCCCACCGGGACTTTTCAATGAGCAGTTCTTC; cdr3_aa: CASSPPGLFNEQFF
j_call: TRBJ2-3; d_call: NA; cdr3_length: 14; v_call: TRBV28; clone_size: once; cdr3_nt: TGTGCCAGCAGTCATCCTCTTGGCACAGATACGCAGTATTTT; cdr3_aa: CASSHPLGTDTQYF
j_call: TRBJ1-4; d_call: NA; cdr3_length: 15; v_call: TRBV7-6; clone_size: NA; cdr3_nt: TGTGCCAGCAGCTCGATGGGGGGATTTAATGAAAAACTGTTTTTT; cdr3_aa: CASSSMGGFNEKLFF
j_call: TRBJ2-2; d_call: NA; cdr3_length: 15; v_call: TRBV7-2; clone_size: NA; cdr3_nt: TGTGCCAGCAGCTTATCAGGGACCGGGACCGGGGAGCTGTTTTTT; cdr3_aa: CASSLSGTGTGELFF
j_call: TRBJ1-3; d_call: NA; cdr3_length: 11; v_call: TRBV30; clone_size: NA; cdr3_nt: TGTGCCTGGAGCGGGGGAAACACCATATATTTT; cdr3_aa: CAWSGGNTIYF
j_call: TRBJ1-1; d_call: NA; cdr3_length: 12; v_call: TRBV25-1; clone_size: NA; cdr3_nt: TGTGCCAGCAGTGAATCCCAGGGGAGAACTTTCTTT; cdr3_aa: CASSESQGRTFF
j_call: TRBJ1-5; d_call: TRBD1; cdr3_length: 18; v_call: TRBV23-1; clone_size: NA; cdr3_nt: TGCGCCAGCAGTCTCCCGGGACAGGCGTTTTATAGCAATCAGCCCCAGCATTTT; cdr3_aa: CASSLPGQAFYSNQPQHF
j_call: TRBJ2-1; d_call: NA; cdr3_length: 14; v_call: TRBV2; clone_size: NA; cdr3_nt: TGTGCCAGCAGTTACGGGACGACAATGGGTGAGCAGTTCTTC; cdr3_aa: CASSYGTTMGEQFF
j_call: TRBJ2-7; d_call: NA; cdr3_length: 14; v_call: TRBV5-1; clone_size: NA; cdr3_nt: TGCGCCAGCAGCTTGGAGGATGCAGCCTACGAGCAGTACTTC; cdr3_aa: CASSLEDAAYEQYF
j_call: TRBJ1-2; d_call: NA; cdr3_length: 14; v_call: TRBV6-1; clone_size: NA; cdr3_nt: TGTGCCAGCAGTGAATTGGAGGGCTTTGGTGGCTACACCTTC; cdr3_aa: CASSELEGFGGYTF
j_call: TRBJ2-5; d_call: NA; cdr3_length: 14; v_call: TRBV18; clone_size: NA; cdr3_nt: TGTGCCAGCTCGCCCCTAGCGAACCAAGAGACCCAGTACTTC; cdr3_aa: CASSPLANQETQYF
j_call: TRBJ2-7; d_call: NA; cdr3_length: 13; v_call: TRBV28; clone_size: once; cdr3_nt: TGTGCCAGCAGTCCCGTAATCGACGGCGAGCAGTACTTC; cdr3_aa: CASSPVIDGEQYF
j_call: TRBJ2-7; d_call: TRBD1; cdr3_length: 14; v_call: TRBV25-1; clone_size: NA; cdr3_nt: TGTGCCAGCAGTGACAACAGGGGGAACTACGAGCAGTACTTC; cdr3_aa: CASSDNRGNYEQYF
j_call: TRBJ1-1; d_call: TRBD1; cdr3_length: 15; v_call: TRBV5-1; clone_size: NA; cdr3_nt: TGCGCCAGCAGCGGGAGGACAGGGGCGAACACTGAAGCTTTCTTT; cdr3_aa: CASSGRTGANTEAFF
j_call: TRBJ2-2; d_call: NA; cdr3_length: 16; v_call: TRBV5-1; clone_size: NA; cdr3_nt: TGCGCCAGCAGCTTGGGTTCAGGGGCGAACACCGGGGAGCTGTTTTTT; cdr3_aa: CASSLGSGANTGELFF
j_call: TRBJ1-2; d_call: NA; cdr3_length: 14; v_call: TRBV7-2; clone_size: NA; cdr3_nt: TGTGCCAGCAGTAAGACAGGCCCCAACTATGGCTACACCTTC; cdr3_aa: CASSKTGPNYGYTF
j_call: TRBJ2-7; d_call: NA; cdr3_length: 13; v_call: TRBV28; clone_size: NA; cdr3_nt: TGTGCCAGCAGTTTCGGCCAGGGGTTTGAGCAGTACTTC; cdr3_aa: CASSFGQGFEQYF
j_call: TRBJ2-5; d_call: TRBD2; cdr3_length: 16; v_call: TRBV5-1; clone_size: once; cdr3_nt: TGCGCCAGCAGCTTTACGACTAGCGGGAGAACAGAGACCCAGTACTTC; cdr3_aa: CASSFTTSGRTETQYF
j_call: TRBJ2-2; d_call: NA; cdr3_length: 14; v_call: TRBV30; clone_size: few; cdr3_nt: TGTGCCTGGACGGAGGGGCGTGAGGCCGGGGAGCTGTTTTTT; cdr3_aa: CAWTEGREAGELFF
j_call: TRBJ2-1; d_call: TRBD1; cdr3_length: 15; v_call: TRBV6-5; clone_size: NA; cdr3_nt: TGTGCCAGCGGCCGGGACAGGGTGGACGGTGATGAGCAGTTCTTC; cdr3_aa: CASGRDRVDGDEQFF
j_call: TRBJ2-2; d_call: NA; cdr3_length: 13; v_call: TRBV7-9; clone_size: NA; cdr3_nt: TGTGCCAGCAGCTTGACAGGAGTCGGGGAGCTGTTTTTT; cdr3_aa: CASSLTGVGELFF
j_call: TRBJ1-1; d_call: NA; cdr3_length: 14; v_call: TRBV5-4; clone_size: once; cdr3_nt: TGTGCCAGCAGCTTGTCCTGGGGGAACACTGAAGCTTTCTTT; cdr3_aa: CASSLSWGNTEAFF
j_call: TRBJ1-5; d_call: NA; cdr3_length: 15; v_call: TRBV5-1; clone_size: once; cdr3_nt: TGCGCCAGCACTACCGGGGGGGATGTCGATCAGCCCCAGCATTTT; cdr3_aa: CASTTGGDVDQPQHF
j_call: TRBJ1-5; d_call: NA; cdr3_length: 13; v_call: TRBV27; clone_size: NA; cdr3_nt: TGTGCCAGCAGTTTGAGAGTAAATCAGCCCCAGCATTTT; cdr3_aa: CASSLRVNQPQHF
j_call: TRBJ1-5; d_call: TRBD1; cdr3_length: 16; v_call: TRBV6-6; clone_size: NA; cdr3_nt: TGTGCCAGCAGCTACCTGGGACAGGGGCTGGTGCAGCCCCAGCATTTT; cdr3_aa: CASSYLGQGLVQPQHF
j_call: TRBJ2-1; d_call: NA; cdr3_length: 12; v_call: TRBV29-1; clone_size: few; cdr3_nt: TGCAGCTCTGGACATGACTACAATGAGCAGTTCTTC; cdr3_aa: CSSGHDYNEQFF
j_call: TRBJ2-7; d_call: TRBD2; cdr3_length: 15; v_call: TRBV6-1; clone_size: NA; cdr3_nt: TGTGCCAGCAGTGATGAAGTAGCGGGTACCTACGAGCAGTACTTC; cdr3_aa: CASSDEVAGTYEQYF
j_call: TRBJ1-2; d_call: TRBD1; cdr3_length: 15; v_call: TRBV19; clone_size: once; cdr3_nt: TGTGCCAGTAGTACATCACAGGGGACGGACTATGGCTACACCTTC; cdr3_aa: CASSTSQGTDYGYTF
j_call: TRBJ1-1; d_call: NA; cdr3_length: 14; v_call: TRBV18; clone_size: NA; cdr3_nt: TGTGCCAGCTCACCCGACAGGCAGAACACTGAAGCTTTCTTT; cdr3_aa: CASSPDRQNTEAFF
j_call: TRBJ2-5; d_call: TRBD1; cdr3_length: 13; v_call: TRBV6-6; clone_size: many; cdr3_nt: TGTGCCAGCAGGGGACAGGGGAAAGAGACCCAGTACTTC; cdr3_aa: CASRGQGKETQYF
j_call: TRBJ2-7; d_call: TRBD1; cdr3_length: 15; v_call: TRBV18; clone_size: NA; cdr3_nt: TGTGTCAGCTCACCATTGGGACAGGGGTCCCACGAGCAGTACTTC; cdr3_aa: CVSSPLGQGSHEQYF